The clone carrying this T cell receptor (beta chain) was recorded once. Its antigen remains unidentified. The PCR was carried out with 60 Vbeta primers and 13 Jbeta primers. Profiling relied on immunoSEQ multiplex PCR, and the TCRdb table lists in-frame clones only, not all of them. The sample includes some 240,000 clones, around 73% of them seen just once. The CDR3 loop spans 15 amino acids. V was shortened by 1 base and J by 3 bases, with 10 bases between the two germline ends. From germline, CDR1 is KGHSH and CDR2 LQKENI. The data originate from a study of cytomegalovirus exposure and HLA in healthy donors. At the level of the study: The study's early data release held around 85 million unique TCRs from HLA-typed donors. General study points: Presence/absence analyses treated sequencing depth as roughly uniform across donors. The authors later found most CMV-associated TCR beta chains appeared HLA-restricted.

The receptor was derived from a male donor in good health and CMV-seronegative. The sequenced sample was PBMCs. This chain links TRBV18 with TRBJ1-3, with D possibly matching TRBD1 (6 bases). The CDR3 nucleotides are TGTGCCAGCTCACCACAAACCAGGGGTGGAAACACCATATATTTT. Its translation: CASSPQTRGGNTIYF.